In this sample, the clone carrying this T cell receptor beta chain turned up a few times. Germline CDR1 is GTSNPN and CDR2 is SVGIG (reference sequence). The CDR3 is 14 residues long. V shed 2 bases and J 6 bases; nucleotides not matched to a gene: 6. The PCR made use of 60 Vbeta and 13 Jbeta primers. In the source study's methods: Among the unique TCR beta chains that a later analysis counted, 75 million to 85 million in all, roughly 10 million were shared. Method: immunoSEQ multiplex PCR; TCRdb's copy keeps in-frame clones and lacks some. D and trimming come from the DNA, and the V and J calls and clone size come from that table. The sample consists of about 190,000 clones, more than 9.5% of them appearing once. These data come from a study of cytomegalovirus exposure and HLA in healthy donors.

This TCR was recovered from a man aged 50 or older in good health and CMV-seropositive. The source material was PBMCs. The chain joins TRBV30 to TRBJ2-1; 8 bases align to TRBD2. As DNA, the CDR3 is TGTGCCTGGAGTAAGCGGGGGTTAGCCAATGAGCAGTTCTTC. As protein: CAWSKRGLANEQFF. Using reference TRBV30 and TRBJ2-1 for the parts outside the CDR3, the full variable domain is SQTIHQWPATLVQPVGSPLSLECTVEGTSNPNLYWYRQAAGRGLQLLFYSVGIGQISSEVPQNLSASRPQDRQFILSSKKLLLSDSGFYLCAWSKRGLANEQFFGPGTRLTVL.